This TCR beta chain was recorded in a study of identical twins. Unique molecular identifiers were present on the cDNA, which also gained a universal primer site by template switching. From the 5' RACE reads, TCRdb called clonotypes with MiXCR, one entry per CDR3 protein. The repertoire holds over 600,000 distinct CDR3 sequences, with approximately 21% as singletons. General study findings and limits: Fewer insertions were carried by abundant cord blood beta clonotypes, but none was seen in memory repertoires. Twin-shared out-of-frame alpha sequences showed excess low generation probability.

Turning to this clonotype: No antigen is known for it.

Unmatched junction bases numbered 14, after V lost 8 bases and J lost 4 bases. Per the germline V gene, CDR1 is KGHDR and CDR2 is SFDVKD. The CDR3 covers 16 residues. The data were also submitted as part of a second study, on T cells expressing NK-cell markers. As that report states: In several experiments, an anti-gamma-delta TCR antibody restricted sorting to alpha-beta TCR T cells.

Material: PBMCs. This TCR was recovered from a woman between 18 and 29 years old in good health. V gene TRBV24-1 combines with J gene TRBJ2-7; TRBD1 aligns across 9 bases. CDR3 DNA sequence: TGTGCCACCATCCGACACCTGGACAGGGGCCCTTACGAGCAGTACTTC. Protein product: CATIRHLDRGPYEQYF.